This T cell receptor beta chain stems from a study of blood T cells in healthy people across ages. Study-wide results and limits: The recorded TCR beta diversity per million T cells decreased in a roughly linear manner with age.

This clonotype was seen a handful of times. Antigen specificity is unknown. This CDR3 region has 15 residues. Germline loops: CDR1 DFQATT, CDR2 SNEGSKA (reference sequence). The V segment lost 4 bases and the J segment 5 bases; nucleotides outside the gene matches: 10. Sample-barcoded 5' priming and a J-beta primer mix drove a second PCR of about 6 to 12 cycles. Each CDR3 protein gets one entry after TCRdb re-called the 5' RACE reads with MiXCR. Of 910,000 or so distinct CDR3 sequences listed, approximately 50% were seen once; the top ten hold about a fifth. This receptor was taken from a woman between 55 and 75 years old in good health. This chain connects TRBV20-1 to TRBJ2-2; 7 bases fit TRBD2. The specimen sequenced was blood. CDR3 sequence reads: CSATSWREGTGELFF. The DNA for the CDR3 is TGCAGTGCTACTTCCTGGAGGGAGGGGACCGGGGAGCTGTTTTTT.